Following are 12 T cell receptor beta chains from one sample sequenced in a study of blood T cell repertoires in COVID-19. Assay used: immunoSEQ multiplex PCR; TCRdb lists only in-frame clones, some missing. The data hold 130,000 to 150,000 clones, with 75% to 90% observed a single time. Sequenced material: peripheral blood. Receptor source: a man aged 65 to 85 who had recovered from COVID-19.

The rearrangement joins TRBV3-1 (or the pseudogene TRBV3-2) to TRBJ1-1; D unresolved. With 3 bases removed from V and 2 bases from J, the gap between germline ends came to 16 bases. The length of the CDR3 is 16 residues. From germline, CDR1 is LGHDT and CDR2 YNNKEL (reference sequence). Here the CDR3 reads CASSQRVGSSNTEAFF. CDR3 bases: TGTGCCAGCAGCCAGAGGGTTGGAAGCAGTAACACTGAAGCTTTCTTT.

V is TRBV5-1 and J is TRBJ1-1; TRBD1 matches at 10 bases. The CDR3 is 14 residues long. The V gene's germline CDR1 is SGHRS and CDR2 YFSETQ. V shed 4 bases, J shed 5 bases, and the junction held 5 bases outside the gene matches. The CDR3 DNA follows: TGCGCCAGCAGCATGGGACAGGGGAAGACTGAAGCTTTCTTT. It is translated as CASSMGQGKTEAFF.

The genes are TRBV19 and TRBJ1-5; D call uncertain. The V gene's germline CDR1 is LNHDA and CDR2 SQIVND (reference sequence). The CDR3 is 13 amino acids. V dropped 5 bases and J dropped 7 bases, with 12 bases sitting between them. For the CDR3, the DNA is TGTGCCAGTAGTGACCGTTCGGGGCAGCCCCAGCATTTT. This encodes CASSDRSGQPQHF.

In its sample, this clone was seen many times. This chain links TRBV7-9 with TRBJ2-1; TRBD2 matches at 13 bases. This CDR3 region has 14 residues. CDR1 SEHNR and CDR2 FQNEAQ come from the germline V gene (reference sequence). The J segment lost 9 bases and the V segment lost 5 bases, leaving 4 bases of the junction unmatched. The CDR3 bases are TGTGCCAGCAGCCCAGGACTAGCGGGAGCTGAGCAGTTCTTC. Translating it yields CASSPGLAGAEQFF.

The J gene is TRBJ2-5, the V gene TRBV7-2; 12 bases agree with TRBD2. This CDR3 spans 18 amino acids. The ends lost 2 bases at V and 5 bases at J; junction bases unmatched: 12. Germline CDR1 reads SGHTA; CDR2 reads FQGNSA. The CDR3, as DNA: TGTGCCAGCAGCTTACCCCCAACTCTAGCGGGAGGGTGGGAGACCCAGTACTTC. It is translated as CASSLPPTLAGGWETQYF.

The chain employs TRBV29-1 and TRBJ1-2; D is perhaps TRBD1 (5 bases). The CDR3 sequence is 13 residues long. Germline loops: CDR1 SQVTM, CDR2 ANQGSEA. V was shortened by 2 bases and J by 8 bases, with 15 bases between the two germline ends. As DNA, the CDR3 is TGCAGCGTTGAATTTGGCCAGGGTGACGGCTACACCTTC. Its protein product is CSVEFGQGDGYTF.

This clone was seen many times. The chain recombines TRBV9 with TRBJ2-2, with 8 positions matching TRBD2. V lost 6 bases and J lost 8; bases outside the gene matches: 12. The CDR3 has 15 amino acids. CDR1 SGDLS and CDR2 YYNGEE come from the germline V gene. The CDR3 region is CASTPSGRPTGELFF. CDR3 nucleotide sequence: TGTGCCAGCACCCCCAGCGGGAGACCCACGGGGGAGCTGTTTTTT.

This sequence joins TRBV24-1 and TRBJ2-2, with D tentatively TRBD1 (6 bases). The germline V gene has CDR1 KGHDR and CDR2 SFDVKD. The V end lost 4 bases, the J end lost 1 base, and 9 bases lay between the germline ends. The CDR3 loop spans 15 amino acids. CDR3 nucleotide sequence: TGTGCCACCAGTGAACCGGGACAGAACACCGGGGAGCTGTTTTTT. Translating gives CATSEPGQNTGELFF.

The V call is TRBV3-1 (or the pseudogene TRBV3-2), the J call TRBJ1-3, with 10 bases that match TRBD1. The CDR3 is 14 amino acids. V was pared by 0 bases and J by 13 bases, with 6 bases of the junction left unmatched. Germline CDR1 is LGHDT and CDR2 is YNNKEL (reference sequence). The CDR3 loop reads CASSQERRTGGIYF. Here the CDR3 DNA reads TGTGCCAGCAGCCAAGAGAGGAGGACAGGGGGGATATATTTT.

The rearrangement links TRBV30 to TRBJ2-1; TRBD2 aligns across 11 bases. The germline CDR1 and CDR2 sequences are GTSNPN and SVGIG (reference sequence). This CDR3 comprises 13 residues. Trimming cost V 4 bases and J 13 bases; bases outside gene matches: 9. The CDR3 region is CAWTPSGRRLQFF. CDR3 in DNA: TGTGCCTGGACCCCTAGCGGGAGGCGGCTCCAGTTCTTC.

The V and J genes are TRBV11-3 and TRBJ2-3; 10 bases are a match to TRBD2. This CDR3 region has 15 residues. Germline trimming cut 5 bases from V and 2 bases from J; bases unmatched to any gene: 4. Per germline, CDR1 SGHNT and CDR2 YENEEA. CDR3 region: CASSRGTSDTDTQYF. The CDR3, as DNA: TGTGCCAGCAGCCGAGGGACTAGCGACACAGATACGCAGTATTTT.

The V call is TRBV30, the J call TRBJ2-7; TRBD1 matches at 9 bases. CDR3 length equals 15 residues. J lost 0 bases, V lost 3 bases, and 6 bases had no gene match. Germline values: CDR1 GTSNPN, CDR2 SVGIG (reference sequence). The CDR3 sequence: CAWRGTGRYSYEQYF. The DNA of the CDR3 is TGTGCCTGGAGGGGGACAGGGCGCTACTCCTACGAGCAGTACTTC.